This T cell receptor beta chain was retrieved from a study of early T cells in non-severe SARS-CoV-2 infection. Study information: Sequencing was performed on bulk RNA from unsorted whole blood, leaving chains unpaired. The study's findings and limits: Lookups in VDJdb leaned toward anti-spike CD8 responses and missed private and CD4 specificities.

This clonotype was observed at least ten times. As yet, its antigen is unknown. Individual cDNA molecules received unique molecular identifiers. Each CDR3 protein is one row after TCRdb ran MiXCR on the 5' RACE reads. Of more than 20,000 distinct CDR3 sequences in the sample, less than 5% are singletons; the top ten hold about 4.4%. Sequencing was done on a sample of whole blood. The sequence was collected from an adult who was a healthcare worker with PCR-confirmed SARS-CoV-2 infection or an uninfected control (not recorded which).

Written as DNA, the CDR3 is TGTGCCAGCAGCCAAGACGGGGGGACCTACGAGCAGTACTTC. Encoded protein: CASSQDGGTYEQYF. The chain combines TRBV14 with TRBJ2-7; 7 nucleotides match TRBD2. Trimming removed 0 bases from V and 2 bases from J; junction bases left unmatched: 1. The CDR3 length is 14 residues. The germline V gene has CDR1 SGHDN and CDR2 FVKESK.